Listed below are T cell receptor beta chains from one sample, sequenced in a study of blood T cell repertoires in COVID-19. Method: immunoSEQ multiplex PCR; TCRdb's copy keeps in-frame clones and lacks some. The sample includes 310,000 or so clones, roughly 92% of them seen just once. The sample taken for sequencing was peripheral blood. The receptor set was obtained from a woman aged 25-40 years with COVID-19, enrolled during active disease. CDR3s include the opening cysteine and the closing phenylalanine or tryptophan. D genes are given only for firm matches. A clone size is listed for some rows: how often the clone was seen (once, few, many), or a class if it is expanded.

CARGMSSGLNYEQYF	TGTGCCAGGGGGATGTCTAGCGGGTTGAATTACGAGCAGTACTTC	NA	TRBV19	TRBJ2-7	TRBD2
CASSPLAGLLANTGELFF	TGTGCCAGCAGTCCGCTAGCGGGCCTACTCGCGAACACCGGGGAGCTGTTTTTT	NA	TRBV27	TRBJ2-2	TRBD2
CASGGDSGSTEAFF	TGTGCTAGTGGTGGCGACTCCGGGTCCACTGAAGCTTTCTTT	NA	TRBV12-5	TRBJ1-1	NA
CASSVAPGTGGGNTIYF	TGTGCCAGCAGCGTAGCCCCCGGGACAGGGGGAGGAAACACCATATATTTT	NA	TRBV9	TRBJ1-3	TRBD1
CASSPTAGSHMNTEAFF	TGTGCCAGCAGCCCGACAGCAGGTTCACATATGAACACTGAAGCTTTCTTT	NA	TRBV7-8	TRBJ1-1	NA
CASSVVGRGEAFF	TGTGCCAGCAGCGTAGTCGGGCGGGGTGAAGCTTTCTTT	NA	TRBV9	TRBJ1-1	NA
CASSRKQAGIYNEQFF	TGTGCCAGCAGCCGGAAACAAGCGGGAATCTACAATGAGCAGTTCTTC	NA	TRBV3-1/TRBV3-2	TRBJ2-1	TRBD2
CASSQLGQGSSYEQYF	TGTGCCAGCAGCCAACTCGGCCAGGGGAGCTCCTACGAGCAGTACTTC	NA	TRBV28	TRBJ2-7	NA
CAWSVLGRNYGYTF	TGTGCCTGGAGTGTATTGGGGCGAAACTATGGCTACACCTTC	NA	TRBV30	TRBJ1-2	NA
CASSLRQGSGEKLFF	TGCGCCAGCAGCTTGCGACAGGGATCGGGGGAAAAACTGTTTTTT	NA	TRBV5-1	TRBJ1-4	TRBD1
CASKLQGTAFF	TGTGCCAGCAAACTACAGGGGACGGCTTTCTTT	NA	TRBV28	TRBJ1-1	TRBD1
CASSRQGQPQHF	TGTGCCAGCAGTAGACAGGGTCAGCCCCAGCATTTT	NA	TRBV2	TRBJ1-5	TRBD1
CASSIDGGQGTEAFF	TGTGCCAGTAGTATAGATGGAGGACAGGGCACTGAAGCTTTCTTT	NA	TRBV19	TRBJ1-1	TRBD1
CSVAFRGPNTEAFF	TGCAGCGTTGCTTTCAGGGGGCCTAACACTGAAGCTTTCTTT	NA	TRBV29-1	TRBJ1-1	TRBD1
CASSFKGRVPYEQYF	TGTGCCAGCAGTTTCAAGGGCAGGGTTCCCTACGAGCAGTACTTC	NA	TRBV28	TRBJ2-7	NA
CASSQEKGGVLSSRVEETQYF	TGTGCCAGCAGCCAAGAGAAGGGTGGAGTTTTGTCTAGCCGGGTGGAAGAGACCCAGTACTTC	NA	TRBV3-1/TRBV3-2	TRBJ2-5	NA
CASRPTSGVSYNEQFF	TGTGCCAGCAGGCCGACTAGCGGGGTCTCCTACAATGAGCAGTTCTTC	NA	TRBV28	TRBJ2-1	TRBD2
CASSKQDNSYEQYF	TGTGCCAGTAGTAAGCAGGACAACTCCTACGAGCAGTACTTC	NA	TRBV19	TRBJ2-7	NA
CASSVSSGEQYF	TGTGCCAGCAGCGTATCCTCGGGCGAGCAGTACTTC	NA	TRBV9	TRBJ2-7	NA
CASSQNPRLADHNEQFF	TGTGCCAGCAGCCAAAACCCTCGATTAGCGGATCACAATGAGCAGTTCTTC	NA	TRBV4-2	TRBJ2-1	NA
CASSLAGGWTGELFF	TGTGCCAGCAGCTTGGCAGGGGGCTGGACCGGGGAGCTGTTTTTT	NA	TRBV5-8	TRBJ2-2	TRBD1
CASSPVENTEAFF	TGTGCCAGCTCACCAGTAGAGAACACTGAAGCTTTCTTT	NA	TRBV18	TRBJ1-1	NA
CASSGKQGMSTRFHGYTF	TGTGCCAGCAGTGGTAAACAGGGTATGTCGACCCGTTTTCATGGCTACACCTTC	NA	TRBV6-1	TRBJ1-2	NA
CASSQIYTGGYTF	TGCGCCAGCAGCCAAATATACACAGGAGGCTACACCTTC	NA	TRBV4-1	TRBJ1-2	NA
CASRPTGTGEHIQYF	TGTGCAAGTCGCCCCACCGGGACAGGGGAGCACATTCAGTACTTC	NA	TRBV12-2	TRBJ2-4	NA
CASRDSRYGYTF	TGTGCCAGCAGGGACAGCCGATATGGCTACACCTTC	NA	TRBV5-4	TRBJ1-2	NA
CSVFGQGQHEQFF	TGCAGCGTTTTCGGACAGGGTCAACATGAGCAGTTCTTC	once	TRBV29-1	TRBJ2-1	TRBD1
CASKVLAGADTQYF	TGTGCCAGTAAGGTCCTAGCGGGAGCCGATACGCAGTATTTT	NA	TRBV19	TRBJ2-3	TRBD2